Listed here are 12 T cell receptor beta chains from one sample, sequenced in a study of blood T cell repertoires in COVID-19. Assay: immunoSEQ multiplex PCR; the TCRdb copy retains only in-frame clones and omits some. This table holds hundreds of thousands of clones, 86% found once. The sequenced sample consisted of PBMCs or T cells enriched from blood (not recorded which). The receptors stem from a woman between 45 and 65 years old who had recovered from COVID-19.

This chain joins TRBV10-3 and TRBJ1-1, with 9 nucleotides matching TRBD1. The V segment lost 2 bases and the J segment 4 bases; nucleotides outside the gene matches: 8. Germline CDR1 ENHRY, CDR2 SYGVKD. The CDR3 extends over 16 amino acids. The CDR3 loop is CAISERTGDVSTEAFF. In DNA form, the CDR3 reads TGTGCCATCAGTGAGCGGACAGGGGATGTGAGCACTGAAGCTTTCTTT.

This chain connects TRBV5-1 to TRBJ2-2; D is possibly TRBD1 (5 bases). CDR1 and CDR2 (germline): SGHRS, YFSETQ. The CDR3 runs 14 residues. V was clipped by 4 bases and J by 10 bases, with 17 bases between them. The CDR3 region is CASSETPGSSELFF. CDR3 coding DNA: TGCGCCAGCAGCGAGACCCCAGGGTCTTCGGAGCTGTTTTTT.

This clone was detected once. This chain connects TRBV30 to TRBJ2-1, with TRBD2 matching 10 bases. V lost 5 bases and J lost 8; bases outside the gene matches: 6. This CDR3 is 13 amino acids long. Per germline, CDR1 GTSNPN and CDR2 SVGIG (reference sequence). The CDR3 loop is CAWAGTSVDEQFF. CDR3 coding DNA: TGTGCCTGGGCCGGGACTAGCGTCGATGAGCAGTTCTTC.

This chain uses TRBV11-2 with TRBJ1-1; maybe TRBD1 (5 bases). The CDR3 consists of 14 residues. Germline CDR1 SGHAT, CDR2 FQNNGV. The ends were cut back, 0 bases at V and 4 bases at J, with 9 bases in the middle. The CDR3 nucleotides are TGTGCCAGCAGCTTAGACCCCAGGGTCACTGAAGCTTTCTTT. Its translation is CASSLDPRVTEAFF.

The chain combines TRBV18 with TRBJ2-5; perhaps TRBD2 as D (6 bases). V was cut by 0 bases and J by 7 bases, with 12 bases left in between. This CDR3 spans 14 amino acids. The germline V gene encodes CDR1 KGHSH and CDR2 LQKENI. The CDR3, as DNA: TGTGCCAGCTCACCACCGACTAGAGACGGGACCCAGTACTTC. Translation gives CASSPPTRDGTQYF. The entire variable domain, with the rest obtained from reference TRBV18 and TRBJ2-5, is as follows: NAGVMQNPRHLVRRRGQEARLRCSPMKGHSHVYWYRQLPEEGLKFMVYLQKENIIDESGMPKERFSAEFPKEGPSILRIQQVVRGDSAAYFCASSPPTRDGTQYFGPGTRLLVL.

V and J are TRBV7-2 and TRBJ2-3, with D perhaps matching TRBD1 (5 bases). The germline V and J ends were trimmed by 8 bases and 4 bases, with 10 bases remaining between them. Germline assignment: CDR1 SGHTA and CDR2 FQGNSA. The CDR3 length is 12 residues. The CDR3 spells CASGARSDTQYF. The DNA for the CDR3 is TGTGCCAGCGGGGCTCGATCAGATACGCAGTATTTT.

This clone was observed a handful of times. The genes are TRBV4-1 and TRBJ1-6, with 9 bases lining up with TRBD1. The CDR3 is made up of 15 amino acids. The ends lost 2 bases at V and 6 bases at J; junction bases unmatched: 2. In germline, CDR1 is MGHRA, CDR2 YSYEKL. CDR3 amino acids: CASSQPGQGNSPLHF. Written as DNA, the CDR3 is TGCGCCAGCAGCCAACCGGGACAGGGTAATTCACCCCTCCACTTT.

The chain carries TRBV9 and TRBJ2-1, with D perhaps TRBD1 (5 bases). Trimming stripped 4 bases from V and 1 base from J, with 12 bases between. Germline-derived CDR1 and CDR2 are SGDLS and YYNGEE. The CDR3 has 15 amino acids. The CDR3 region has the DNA TGTGCCAGCAGCCATGATGGGGCGTCCTACAATGAGCAGTTCTTC. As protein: CASSHDGASYNEQFF.

CDR3 protein: CASSPGTDNIQETQYF. In DNA form, the CDR3 reads TGTGCCAGCAGCCCAGGGACAGATAATATACAAGAGACCCAGTACTTC. The chain links TRBV7-9 to TRBJ2-5; 7 bases match TRBD1. The CDR3 loop spans 16 amino acids. The V gene end was trimmed by 5 bases and the J gene end by 2 bases; junction bases not matched to a gene: 11. CDR1 is SEHNR, CDR2 FQNEAQ, per germline (reference sequence).

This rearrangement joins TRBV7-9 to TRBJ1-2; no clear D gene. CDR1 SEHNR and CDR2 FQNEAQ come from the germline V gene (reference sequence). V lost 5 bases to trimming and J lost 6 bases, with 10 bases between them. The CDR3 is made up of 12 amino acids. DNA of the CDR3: TGTGCCAGCAGCGTCAGCGGTCATGGCTACACCTTC. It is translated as CASSVSGHGYTF.

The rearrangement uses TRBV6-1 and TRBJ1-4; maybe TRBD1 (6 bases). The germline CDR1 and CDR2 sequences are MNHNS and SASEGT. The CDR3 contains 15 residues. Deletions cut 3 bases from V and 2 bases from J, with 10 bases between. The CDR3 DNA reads TGTGCCAGCAGTGATAGGGGGGGTACTAATGAAAAACTGTTTTTT. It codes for CASSDRGGTNEKLFF.

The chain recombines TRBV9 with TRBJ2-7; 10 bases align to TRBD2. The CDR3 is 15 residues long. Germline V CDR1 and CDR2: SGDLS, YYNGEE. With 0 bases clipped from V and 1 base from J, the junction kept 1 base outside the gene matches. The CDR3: CASSVGGLASYEQYF. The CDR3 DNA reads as TGTGCCAGCAGCGTAGGGGGACTAGCGTCCTACGAGCAGTACTTC.